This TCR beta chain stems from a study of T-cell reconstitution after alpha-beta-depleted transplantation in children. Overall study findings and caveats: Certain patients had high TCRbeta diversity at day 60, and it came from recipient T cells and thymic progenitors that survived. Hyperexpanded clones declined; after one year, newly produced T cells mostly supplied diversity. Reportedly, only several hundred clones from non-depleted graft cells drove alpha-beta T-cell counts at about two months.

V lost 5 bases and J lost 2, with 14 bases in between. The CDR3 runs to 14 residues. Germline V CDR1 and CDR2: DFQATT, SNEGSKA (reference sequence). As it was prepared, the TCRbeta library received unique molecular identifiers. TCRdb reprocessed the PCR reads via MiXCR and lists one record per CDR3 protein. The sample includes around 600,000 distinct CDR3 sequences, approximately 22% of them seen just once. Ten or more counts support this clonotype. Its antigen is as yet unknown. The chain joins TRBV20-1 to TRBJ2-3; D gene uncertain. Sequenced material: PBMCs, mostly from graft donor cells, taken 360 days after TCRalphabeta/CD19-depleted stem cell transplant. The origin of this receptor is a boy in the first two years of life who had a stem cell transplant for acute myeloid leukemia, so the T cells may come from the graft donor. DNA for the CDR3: TGCAGTGCTGGTCAGGAAGCCTTCACAGATACGCAGTATTTT. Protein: CSAGQEAFTDTQYF.